What follows are 30 T cell receptor beta chains derived from one specimen sequenced in a study of blood T cell repertoires in COVID-19. Only in-frame clones appear in the TCRdb table, and some are missing; sequencing was by immunoSEQ multiplex PCR. Of 130,000 to 150,000 clones listed, 75% to 90% are singletons. Sequencing was performed on peripheral blood. These receptors were collected from a human donor in a cohort sampled during active COVID-19.

This chain joins TRBV6-2 or TRBV6-3 and TRBJ2-2; TRBD1 might be the D (5 bases). The CDR3 covers 17 residues. V lost 3 bases and J 8 bases, leaving 22 bases between the germline ends. Germline-derived CDR1 and CDR2 are MNHEY and SVGEGT. The CDR3 DNA reads as TGTGCCAGCAGTTATGGTTATAGACAGCCATCCTTAGGGGAGCTGTTTTTT. This gives the protein CASSYGYRQPSLGELFF.

The chain recombines TRBV14 with TRBJ1-2; maybe TRBD1 (6 bases). The length of the CDR3 is 14 residues. The V gene's germline CDR1 is SGHDN and CDR2 FVKESK. The V end lost 4 bases, the J end lost 5 bases, and 14 bases lay between the germline ends. The CDR3 sequence is CASSPPWTAYGYTF. Here the CDR3 DNA reads TGTGCCAGCAGCCCTCCGTGGACAGCTTATGGCTACACCTTC.

V and J are TRBV30 and TRBJ1-3, with TRBD1 matching 11 bases. The CDR3 covers 18 residues. The junction had 10 bases not matched to a gene; V was cut back by 1 base and J by 2 bases. Germline loops: CDR1 GTSNPN, CDR2 SVGIG (reference sequence). The CDR3 region is CAWSGDRGYSGPGNTIYF. The CDR3 nucleotides are TGTGCCTGGAGTGGGGACAGGGGGTACTCGGGCCCTGGAAACACCATATATTTT. Together with reference TRBV30 and TRBJ1-3, the CDR3 gives the full variable domain: SQTIHQWPATLVQPVGSPLSLECTVEGTSNPNLYWYRQAAGRGLQLLFYSVGIGQISSEVPQNLSASRPQDRQFILSSKKLLLSDSGFYLCAWSGDRGYSGPGNTIYFGEGSWLTVV.

The genes are TRBV11-2 and TRBJ1-6, with a possible D match to TRBD1 (5 bases). The V gene's germline CDR1 is SGHAT and CDR2 FQNNGV. Deletions cut 0 bases from V and 6 bases from J, with 9 bases between. This CDR3 region has 15 residues. In nucleotides, the CDR3 is TGTGCCAGCAGCTTAGATCCAGGGCCTAATTCACCCCTCCACTTT. It specifies CASSLDPGPNSPLHF.

This clone was detected once. The genes are TRBV7-9 and TRBJ1-2; 9 bases line up with TRBD1. The ends lost 6 bases at V and 7 bases at J; junction bases unmatched: 9. Germline V gives CDR1 SEHNR, CDR2 FQNEAQ (reference sequence). CDR3 length: 14 residues. CDR3 sequence: CASRRGQGLGGYTF. DNA of the CDR3: TGTGCCAGCAGGAGGGGACAGGGCTTAGGTGGCTACACCTTC.

The chain employs TRBV30 and TRBJ1-2; weak D call: TRBD1 (6 bases). The CDR3 has 13 residues. The germline V gene has CDR1 GTSNPN and CDR2 SVGIG (reference sequence). Deletions cut 2 bases from V and 4 bases from J, with 11 bases between. The CDR3 nucleotides read TGTGCCTGGAGTATACAGGGCCGCTATGGCTACACCTTC. This translates into CAWSIQGRYGYTF.

This clone was detected only a few times. J is TRBJ1-2 and V is TRBV5-4, with D unresolved. The CDR3 extends over 11 amino acids. From germline, CDR1 is SGHNT and CDR2 YYREEE (reference sequence). V lost 9 bases to trimming and J lost 6 bases, with 12 bases between them. The CDR3 coding sequence is TGTGCCATGGGAGTAGGTGATGGCTACACCTTC. This encodes CAMGVGDGYTF. The whole variable domain, remainder taken from reference TRBV5-4 and TRBJ1-2, is ETGVTQSPTHLIKTRGQQVTLRCSSQSGHNTVSWYQQALGQGPQFIFQYYREEENGRGNFPPRFSGLQFPNYSSELNVNALELDDSALYLCAMGVGDGYTFGSGTRLTVV.

The CDR3 spells CASSLYQVGYGYTF. The CDR3 DNA sequence: TGTGCCAGTAGTCTGTACCAGGTGGGCTATGGCTACACCTTC. V is TRBV19 and J is TRBJ1-2; no reliable D call. The CDR3 has 14 residues. CDR1 is LNHDA and CDR2 is SQIVND in the germline V gene (reference sequence). V lost 5 bases to trimming and J lost 4 bases, with 14 bases between them.

The chain carries TRBV2 and TRBJ2-1, with D possibly being TRBD2 (6 bases). CDR3 size: 14 residues. The germline V gene encodes CDR1 SNHLY and CDR2 FYNNEI. Trimming took 7 bases from V and 0 from J, leaving 10 bases between them. This chain's CDR3 is CASTGGSSYNEQFF. In DNA, the CDR3 is TGTGCCAGCACCGGAGGGAGCTCCTACAATGAGCAGTTCTTC.

The chain combines TRBV2 with TRBJ2-4, with a weak D call TRBD1 (6 bases). Trimming cost V 3 bases and J 8 bases, with 17 bases left between them. CDR1 is SNHLY and CDR2 is FYNNEI in the germline V gene. The CDR3 is made up of 15 amino acids. Here the CDR3 reads CASSDAGGARDIQYF. CDR3 DNA sequence: TGTGCCAGCAGTGATGCTGGGGGCGCAAGGGACATTCAGTACTTC.

The rearrangement joins TRBV12-3 or TRBV12-4 to TRBJ2-3, with D perhaps matching TRBD2 (6 bases). The CDR3 is made up of 11 amino acids. For the CDR3, the DNA is TGTGGGAGCGGGTTCACAGATACGCAGTATTTT. It encodes CGSGFTDTQYF.

The V gene is TRBV24-1, the J gene TRBJ2-3; TRBD2 aligns across 15 bases. Germline assignment: CDR1 KGHDR and CDR2 SFDVKD. This CDR3 region has 17 residues. After removal of 0 bases from V and 8 bases from J, the junction contained 5 bases not matched to a gene. CDR3 in amino acids: CATSDLGLAGGQGTQYF. In nucleotides, the CDR3 is TGTGCCACCAGTGATTTGGGACTAGCGGGGGGGCAGGGTACGCAGTATTTT.

The rearrangement joins TRBV5-1 to TRBJ2-1; TRBD2 matches at 9 bases. CDR1 and CDR2 from the germline V gene are SGHRS and YFSETQ. J lost 7 bases, V lost 0 bases, and 5 bases had no gene match. CDR3 size: 15 residues. The CDR3 sequence is CASSLVSGSGNEQFF. The CDR3 DNA follows: TGCGCCAGCAGCTTGGTTAGCGGGAGTGGGAATGAGCAGTTCTTC.

The rearrangement links TRBV27 to TRBJ2-7; 7 nucleotides line up with TRBD2. V shed 10 bases and J 1 base; nucleotides not matched to a gene: 19. The CDR3 runs to 17 residues. The germline gives CDR1 MNHEY, CDR2 SMNVEV (reference sequence). The CDR3 region has the DNA TGTGCCACCCTTGGGGGGAGGGACCCCTCGAGGTCCTACGAGCAGTACGTC. This gives the protein CATLGGRDPSRSYEQYV.

This clone was counted a few times. This chain connects TRBV6-4 to TRBJ2-2, with 10 bases identical to TRBD2. This CDR3 region has 15 residues. Germline trimming cut 0 bases from V and 5 bases from J; bases unmatched to any gene: 0. Germline lookup yields CDR1 MRHNA and CDR2 SNTAGT. The CDR3 sequence is CASSDSAGGTGELFF. DNA for the CDR3: TGTGCCAGCAGTGACTCAGCGGGAGGGACCGGGGAGCTGTTTTTT.

V and J are TRBV18 and TRBJ1-2, with TRBD1 matching 9 bases. The germline V gene has CDR1 KGHSH and CDR2 LQKENI. CDR3 length equals 15 residues. J was trimmed by 8 bases and V by 2 bases; bases with no gene match: 9. The CDR3: CASSPGQGPGTGYTF. As DNA, the CDR3 is TGTGCCAGCTCACCAGGACAGGGGCCGGGAACCGGCTACACCTTC.

This chain uses TRBV9 with TRBJ2-6; D is possibly TRBD2 (6 bases). V lost 0 bases, J lost 0 bases, and 7 bases lay in between. CDR1 is SGDLS and CDR2 is YYNGEE in the germline V gene. The CDR3 contains 16 residues. This chain's CDR3 is CASSVEDYSGANVLTF. The CDR3, as DNA: TGTGCCAGCAGCGTAGAGGACTACTCTGGGGCCAACGTCCTGACTTTC.

This chain connects TRBV5-4 to TRBJ1-4; D perhaps matches TRBD1 (5 bases). The V end lost 0 bases, the J end lost 5 bases, and 8 bases lay between the germline ends. The germline gives CDR1 SGHNT, CDR2 YYREEE (reference sequence). The CDR3 runs to 14 residues. This CDR3 is CASSLGQNNEKLFF. CDR3 coding DNA: TGTGCCAGCAGCTTGGGACAGAACAATGAAAAACTGTTTTTT.

DNA of the CDR3: TGTGCCAGCATCCCGGGACAGGGGAACAGGAACACTGAAGCTTTCTTT. Translated, it gives CASIPGQGNRNTEAFF. The rearrangement links TRBV11-2 to TRBJ1-1; 10 bases are shared with TRBD1. Germline trimming cut 7 bases from V and 1 base from J; bases unmatched to any gene: 9. In germline, CDR1 is SGHAT, CDR2 FQNNGV. CDR3 length: 16 amino acids. Full variable domain (remainder filled in from reference TRBV11-2 and TRBJ1-1): EAGVAQSPRYKIIEKRQSVAFWCNPISGHATLYWYQQILGQGPKLLIQFQNNGVVDDSQLPKDRFSAERLKGVDSTLKIQPAKLEDSAVYLCASIPGQGNRNTEAFFGQGTRLTVV.

This clone came up a few times. Distinct nucleotide sequences in the sample also encode this CDR3. V usage is TRBV5-1 and J usage is TRBJ1-5, with D tentatively TRBD1 (6 bases). With 4 bases removed from V and 2 bases from J, the gap between germline ends came to 10 bases. CDR1 and CDR2 (germline): SGHRS, YFSETQ. The length of the CDR3 is 14 residues. For the CDR3, the DNA is TGCGCCAGCAGCCCCAGGGGAGGCAATCAGCCCCAGCATTTT. Protein: CASSPRGGNQPQHF.

The chain recombines TRBV6-5 with TRBJ1-1, with 11 bases that match TRBD1. V gave up 6 bases and J gave up 5 bases; unmatched junction bases: 8. The CDR3 has 15 amino acids. Germline CDR1 is MNHEY and CDR2 is SVGAGI. CDR3 nucleotides: TGTGCCAGCAGGGGGACCGGGACAGGGGGAACTGAAGCTTTCTTT. This encodes CASRGTGTGGTEAFF.

The V call is TRBV7-9, the J call TRBJ1-4, with D uncertain. V dropped 5 bases and J dropped 7 bases, with 8 bases sitting between them. The germline V gene encodes CDR1 SEHNR and CDR2 FQNEAQ (reference sequence). The CDR3 is 12 amino acids. The DNA of the CDR3 is TGTGCCAGCAGCCGGGGTTCTGAAAAACTGTTTTTT. Translation gives CASSRGSEKLFF.

V is TRBV20-1 and J is TRBJ2-3, with 10 positions matching TRBD2. Germline V gives CDR1 DFQATT, CDR2 SNEGSKA (reference sequence). This CDR3 is 15 amino acids long. V dropped 3 bases and J dropped 0; count of bases not matched to a gene: 3. The CDR3, as DNA: TGCAGTGCTAGTACTAGCGGGGTTAGCACAGATACGCAGTATTTT. It specifies CSASTSGVSTDTQYF.

The chain is built from TRBV19 and TRBJ1-6; 9 bases are shared with TRBD1. Trimming at V came to 7 bases and at J to 8 bases, leaving 3 bases not matched to a gene. The CDR3 has 13 residues. Germline V gives CDR1 LNHDA, CDR2 SQIVND (reference sequence). For the CDR3, the DNA is TGTGCCAGTAAGTGGACAGGGGATTCACCCCTCCACTTT. It translates to CASKWTGDSPLHF.

This chain connects TRBV18 to TRBJ2-7, with TRBD1 identical over 10 bases. From germline, CDR1 is KGHSH and CDR2 LQKENI. Losses at the gene ends were 5 bases for V and 6 bases for J; bases not matched to a gene: 1. There are 12 residues in the CDR3. CDR3 protein: CASSRTGGEQYV. The CDR3 coding sequence is TGTGCCAGCTCAAGGACAGGGGGCGAGCAGTACGTC.

The CDR3 DNA is TGTGCCAGCTCATCGAGACAGGGGGATTCACCCCTCCACTTT. Protein sequence: CASSSRQGDSPLHF. The chain carries TRBV18 and TRBJ1-6; TRBD1 aligns across 9 bases. CDR1 is KGHSH and CDR2 is LQKENI in the germline V gene. The CDR3 sequence is 14 residues long. V was pared by 5 bases and J by 8 bases, with 4 bases of the junction left unmatched.

The rearrangement links TRBV7-2 to TRBJ1-5, with D possibly matching TRBD1 (5 bases). CDR1 SGHTA and CDR2 FQGNSA come from the germline V gene. Trimming shortened V by 0 bases and J by 4 bases, and 7 bases separated the two germline ends. This CDR3 spans 14 amino acids. This chain's CDR3 is CASSLATANQPQHF. DNA for the CDR3: TGTGCCAGCAGCTTAGCGACAGCGAATCAGCCCCAGCATTTT.

Only a few counts were recorded for this clone. This chain connects TRBV6-5 to TRBJ2-1; 7 bases are shared with TRBD2. CDR1 and CDR2 (germline): MNHEY, SVGAGI. CDR3 length: 15 amino acids. The trim removed 6 bases at V and 2 bases at J, leaving 7 bases unmatched. The CDR3 spells CASRDTGGPYNEQFF. Written as DNA, the CDR3 is TGTGCCAGCAGGGACACGGGGGGACCCTACAATGAGCAGTTCTTC.

This chain joins TRBV27 and TRBJ2-6; unclear D gene. The CDR3 spans 15 residues. Germline V gives CDR1 MNHEY, CDR2 SMNVEV (reference sequence). Trimming took off 8 bases at V and 0 bases at J, with 11 bases between the two ends. Written as DNA, the CDR3 is TGTGCCAGCGGAGCTTGGAACTCTGGGGCCAACGTCCTGACTTTC. Residues: CASGAWNSGANVLTF.

Turning to this clone: The sample has other DNA sequences that encode this CDR3 too. The J gene is TRBJ1-1, the V gene TRBV19, with D uncertain. Germline V CDR1 and CDR2: LNHDA, SQIVND (reference sequence). Trimming took off 5 bases at V and 3 bases at J, with 10 bases between the two ends. The CDR3 runs 13 residues. CDR3 protein: CASSLRRDTEAFF. CDR3 bases: TGTGCCAGTAGTCTCCGACGGGACACTGAAGCTTTCTTT.